This is a list of T cell receptor beta chains from one sample in a study of blood T cell repertoires in COVID-19. TCRdb's copy holds only in-frame clones and misses some; the assay was immunoSEQ multiplex PCR. The repertoire holds about 220,000 clones, with approximately 85% as singletons. Source material: peripheral blood. Receptors were obtained from a woman in her seventies with COVID-19, enrolled during active disease. CDR3s include the opening cysteine and the closing phenylalanine or tryptophan. Each record gives: V gene, D gene, clone size, J gene, CDR3 protein, CDR3 DNA. D genes are given only for firm matches. Clone size is not always given. Where it is, it says once, few, many or a class for expanded clones.

v_call: TRBV15; d_call: .; clone_size: .; j_call: TRBJ2-5; cdr3_aa: CATSRDEIGETQYF; cdr3_nt: TGTGCCACCAGCAGAGATGAGATCGGAGAGACCCAGTACTTC
v_call: TRBV9; d_call: TRBD1; clone_size: .; j_call: TRBJ2-7; cdr3_aa: CASSVAPDRGYEQYF; cdr3_nt: TGTGCCAGCAGCGTAGCTCCGGACAGGGGTTACGAGCAGTACTTC
v_call: TRBV6-5; d_call: TRBD1; clone_size: .; j_call: TRBJ1-3; cdr3_aa: CASSYYGQAGNTIYF; cdr3_nt: TGTGCCAGCAGTTACTACGGACAGGCCGGAAACACCATATATTTT
v_call: TRBV11-1; d_call: TRBD1; clone_size: once; j_call: TRBJ2-5; cdr3_aa: CASSPGQGNAQETQYF; cdr3_nt: TGTGCCAGCAGCCCGGGACAGGGGAACGCACAAGAGACCCAGTACTTC
v_call: TRBV4-1; d_call: TRBD1; clone_size: .; j_call: TRBJ1-5; cdr3_aa: CASSRGQGPQPQHF; cdr3_nt: TGCGCCAGCAGCCGAGGACAGGGCCCACAGCCCCAGCATTTT
v_call: TRBV7-2; d_call: .; clone_size: .; j_call: TRBJ1-2; cdr3_aa: CASSQRRGSGYGYTF; cdr3_nt: TGTGCCAGCAGCCAGCGTAGGGGCTCAGGCTATGGCTACACCTTC
v_call: TRBV4-3; d_call: .; clone_size: .; j_call: TRBJ2-1; cdr3_aa: CASSLAWRAPNEQFF; cdr3_nt: TGCGCCAGCAGCCTGGCTTGGCGGGCGCCTAATGAGCAGTTCTTC
v_call: TRBV19; d_call: .; clone_size: .; j_call: TRBJ1-5; cdr3_aa: CASTPGMGSQPQHF; cdr3_nt: TGTGCCAGTACCCCCGGAATGGGCTCTCAGCCCCAGCATTTT
v_call: TRBV7-2; d_call: TRBD2; clone_size: once; j_call: TRBJ2-1; cdr3_aa: CASSTLAGGPLFF; cdr3_nt: TGTGCCAGCAGCACCTTAGCGGGAGGGCCATTGTTCTTC
v_call: TRBV1; d_call: .; clone_size: .; j_call: TRBJ2-1; cdr3_aa: CTSSPPSRGNEQFF; cdr3_nt: TGCACCAGCAGCCCGCCCTCTAGAGGCAATGAGCAGTTCTTC
v_call: TRBV19; d_call: TRBD1; clone_size: .; j_call: TRBJ1-1; cdr3_aa: CASSIGTGSAEAFF; cdr3_nt: TGTGCCAGTAGTATAGGGACAGGGTCCGCTGAAGCTTTCTTT
v_call: TRBV4-2; d_call: TRBD2; clone_size: .; j_call: TRBJ2-7; cdr3_aa: CASSQERAGLAGVGYEQYF; cdr3_nt: TGTGCCAGCAGCCAAGAGCGGGCGGGACTAGCGGGAGTGGGGTACGAGCAGTACTTC
v_call: TRBV19; d_call: .; clone_size: few; j_call: TRBJ1-2; cdr3_aa: CASSIQQGGGYTF; cdr3_nt: TGTGCCAGTAGTATACAACAGGGCGGAGGCTACACCTTC
v_call: TRBV7-2; d_call: .; clone_size: .; j_call: TRBJ2-7; cdr3_aa: CASSSSQREQYF; cdr3_nt: TGTGCCAGCAGCTCAAGCCAGCGGGAGCAGTACTTC
v_call: TRBV6-5; d_call: .; clone_size: .; j_call: TRBJ2-1; cdr3_aa: CASNEGGGILNEQFF; cdr3_nt: TGTGCCAGCAACGAAGGGGGGGGAATCCTTAATGAGCAGTTCTTC
v_call: TRBV9; d_call: .; clone_size: .; j_call: TRBJ2-7; cdr3_aa: CASSVDSGNYEQYF; cdr3_nt: TGTGCCAGCAGCGTAGATTCAGGGAACTACGAGCAGTACTTC
v_call: TRBV25-1; d_call: .; clone_size: .; j_call: TRBJ1-3; cdr3_aa: CASSEWGGGGSGNTIYF; cdr3_nt: TGTGCCAGCAGTGAATGGGGAGGGGGGGGATCTGGAAACACCATATATTTT
v_call: TRBV5-1; d_call: TRBD1; clone_size: .; j_call: TRBJ2-4; cdr3_aa: CASRETGSRNIQYF; cdr3_nt: TGCGCCAGCAGGGAGACAGGGAGTAGAAACATTCAGTACTTC
v_call: TRBV11-3; d_call: .; clone_size: once; j_call: TRBJ1-6; cdr3_aa: CASGLGRLHNSPLHF; cdr3_nt: TGTGCCAGCGGATTGGGGAGACTCCACAATTCACCCCTCCACTTT
v_call: TRBV2; d_call: .; clone_size: .; j_call: TRBJ2-1; cdr3_aa: CASSPQGSRDNEQFF; cdr3_nt: TGTGCCAGCAGCCCTCAAGGGAGCCGCGACAATGAGCAGTTCTTC
v_call: TRBV5-1; d_call: TRBD2; clone_size: .; j_call: TRBJ2-1; cdr3_aa: CASSPRTSGENYNEQFF; cdr3_nt: TGCGCCAGCAGCCCGAGGACTAGCGGGGAAAACTACAATGAGCAGTTCTTC
v_call: TRBV25-1; d_call: TRBD1; clone_size: .; j_call: TRBJ1-2; cdr3_aa: CASSGQGQDGYTF; cdr3_nt: TGTGCCAGCAGCGGACAGGGCCAGGATGGCTACACCTTC
v_call: TRBV6-5; d_call: TRBD1; clone_size: .; j_call: TRBJ1-1; cdr3_aa: CASNLGQANTEAFF; cdr3_nt: TGTGCCAGCAACCTGGGACAGGCCAACACTGAAGCTTTCTTT
v_call: TRBV13; d_call: TRBD1; clone_size: once; j_call: TRBJ1-1; cdr3_aa: CASSLLGQGGTEAFF; cdr3_nt: TGTGCCAGCAGCCTCCTGGGACAGGGGGGCACTGAAGCTTTCTTT
v_call: TRBV7-9; d_call: .; clone_size: .; j_call: TRBJ1-2; cdr3_aa: CASSLAGRELKVGYTF; cdr3_nt: TGTGCCAGCAGCTTAGCGGGACGGGAGCTTAAGGTTGGCTACACCTTC
v_call: TRBV9; d_call: .; clone_size: .; j_call: TRBJ2-2; cdr3_aa: CASSVRLGRGGELFF; cdr3_nt: TGTGCCAGCAGCGTCAGACTGGGTAGGGGCGGGGAGCTGTTTTTT
v_call: TRBV10-3; d_call: TRBD1; clone_size: .; j_call: TRBJ1-2; cdr3_aa: CAISEFRDSYGYTF; cdr3_nt: TGTGCCATCAGTGAGTTCCGGGACAGCTATGGCTACACCTTC
v_call: TRBV5-1; d_call: TRBD2; clone_size: once; j_call: TRBJ2-7; cdr3_aa: CASVPGLAGANVYEQYF; cdr3_nt: TGCGCCAGCGTCCCGGGACTAGCGGGAGCAAACGTATACGAGCAGTACTTC
v_call: TRBV7-3; d_call: .; clone_size: few; j_call: TRBJ2-1; cdr3_aa: CASSFTSNEQFF; cdr3_nt: TGTGCCAGCAGCTTCACGAGCAATGAGCAGTTCTTC